A selection of T cell receptor beta chains follows, all from one sample in a study of molecular identifiers for immune sequencing clone quantification. A single record per CDR3 protein comes from TCRdb applying MiXCR to the PCR reads. Seen here are around 89,000 distinct CDR3 sequences, under 20% observed once, and the top ten hold around 0.91%. The specimen sequenced was naive CD8+ T cells from blood, with Jurkat cell RNA spiked in. All receptors derive from a human donor in good health. Some libraries in this study had Jurkat cell RNA spiked in. Both conserved end residues are part of each CDR3. A D gene is named only where the DNA matches it firmly. A row's size may be missing; if present it is once, few, many or a size class.

TGTGCCAGTAGTATGAGGCTAGCGAGGCAAGAGACCCAGTACTTC | CASSMRLARQETQYF | few | TRBJ2-5 | - | TRBV19
TGCAGTGCTAGACTGGGAGTATCTAACGAGCAGTACTTC | CSARLGVSNEQYF | many | TRBJ2-7 | - | TRBV20-1
TGCAGTGCTAGAGATTGGCGGGAGACCTACAATGAGCAGTTCTTC | CSARDWRETYNEQFF | many | TRBJ2-1 | TRBD2 | TRBV20-1
TGTGCCAGCAGTTTAAGGTCGAAACAAGAGACCCAGTACTTC | CASSLRSKQETQYF | many | TRBJ2-5 | - | TRBV28
TGCGCCAGCAGCTTAGAAGGGAACTACGAGCAGTACTTC | CASSLEGNYEQYF | - | TRBJ2-7 | - | TRBV5-1
TGTGCCAGCAGCTTAGGAGCGGCTAGCACAGATGCGCAGTATTTT | CASSLGAASTDAQYF | - | TRBJ2-3 | - | TRBV7-2
TGTGCCAGCAGCTTGGCTGTGGAGGGTCAGCCCCAGCATTTT | CASSLAVEGQPQHF | many | TRBJ1-5 | - | TRBV5-6
TGTGCCAGCAGCAGACGAGGCGATGAGCAGTTCTTC | CASSRRGDEQFF | few | TRBJ2-1 | - | TRBV6-2/TRBV6-3
TGTGCCAGCAGTCACGATCCGGACAGGGGCCCGGGGCCCCAGCATTTT | CASSHDPDRGPGPQHF | many | TRBJ1-5 | TRBD1 | TRBV6-2/TRBV6-3
TGTGCCAGTAGGGCGGCCCCGGAGGATACGCAGTATTTT | CASRAAPEDTQYF | many | TRBJ2-3 | - | TRBV19
TGTGCCAGCAGCCCTTCCGGGGATAGCACAGATACGCAGTATTTT | CASSPSGDSTDTQYF | many | TRBJ2-3 | - | TRBV9
TGTGCCAGCAGCTTGTGGACCAGCTACGAGCAGTACTTC | CASSLWTSYEQYF | many | TRBJ2-7 | - | TRBV5-4
TGTGCCAGCAGCAAAGAGGCGGGGGCCGGGGAGCTGTTTTTT | CASSKEAGAGELFF | - | TRBJ2-2 | TRBD2 | TRBV7-9
TGTGCCAGCAGCCAAGATCCGGGCTTCTACAATGAGCAGCTCTTC | CASSQDPGFYNEQLF | few | TRBJ2-1 | - | TRBV3-1
TGCGCCAGCAGCCGACTAGGACAGAACTATGGCTACACCTTC | CASSRLGQNYGYTF | many | TRBJ1-2 | - | TRBV4-3
TGTGCCAGCAACAACAGGGGTAGCACAGATACGCAGTATTTT | CASNNRGSTDTQYF | many | TRBJ2-3 | TRBD1 | TRBV6-7
TGTGCCAGCAGTTTTACTCCCGCGAGGGGAGGAGGTCAGCCCCAGCATTTT | CASSFTPARGGGQPQHF | many | TRBJ1-5 | - | TRBV28
TGTGCCAGTAAAACTACTTTCGGGGGGACAGGAGAAAATGAAAAACTGTTTTTT | CASKTTFGGTGENEKLFF | many | TRBJ1-4 | TRBD1 | TRBV19
TGCGCCAGCAGCCAACGGGACTACAATGAGCAGTTCTTC | CASSQRDYNEQFF | many | TRBJ2-1 | - | TRBV4-1
TGTGCCAGTAATATATGGATGGGGGGGCAGGAAGCTTTCTTT | CASNIWMGGQEAFF | many | TRBJ1-1 | - | TRBV19
TGTGCCAGCAGCTTGGTTGGACCGCAGGGTCAGCCCCAGCATTTT | CASSLVGPQGQPQHF | many | TRBJ1-5 | - | TRBV5-7
TGCAGTGCTAGAGTGGCGAGGCCCGACTACGAGCAGTACTTC | CSARVARPDYEQYF | - | TRBJ2-7 | - | TRBV20-1
TGTGCCAGCAGCCATGTGACCCCCTACGAGCAGTACTTC | CASSHVTPYEQYF | - | TRBJ2-7 | - | TRBV14
TGTGCCAGCAGCCCAACCGGGACAAGCAACACTGAAGCTTTCTTT | CASSPTGTSNTEAFF | many | TRBJ1-1 | - | TRBV9
TGTGCCAGCCTTAAGAGGGCCGGAGAAGGCACAGATACGCAGTATTTT | CASLKRAGEGTDTQYF | many | TRBJ2-3 | - | TRBV3-2
TGTGCCAGCAGCCCCGGACAGGGTTTCACTGAAGCTTTCTTT | CASSPGQGFTEAFF | many | TRBJ1-1 | TRBD1 | TRBV27
TGTGCCAGCAGCACCCGAGGGCTGAGAACGATAGCCTCGGGGGCCAACATCCTGACTTTC | CASSTRGLRTIASGANILTF | - | TRBJ2-6 | - | TRBV7-2
TGTGCCAGCAGTTTTCTAGCGGGAGTAGGCACAGATACGCAGTATTTT | CASSFLAGVGTDTQYF | many | TRBJ2-3 | TRBD2 | TRBV12-3/TRBV12-4
TGTGCCAGCAGTCAGGTGGAGGCGTCGGTGGCCGGGGAGCTGTTTTTT | CASSQVEASVAGELFF | many | TRBJ2-2 | - | TRBV7-7
TGCAGTGTCAGTAGACAGCCCGACACCGGGGAGCTGTTTTTT | CSVSRQPDTGELFF | many | TRBJ2-2 | - | TRBV20-1
TGTGCCAGCAGCTTAGGCAGGGGCCAGGGCTATGGCTACACCTTC | CASSLGRGQGYGYTF | few | TRBJ1-2 | - | TRBV7-2
TGCGCCAGCAGCCAAGATTGGGGACAGGGGGACAGGGAGCAGTACTTC | CASSQDWGQGDREQYF | many | TRBJ2-7 | TRBD1 | TRBV4-3
TGTGCCAGCAGCCGGTTGGACAGGGAAGCCAAAAACATTCAGTACTTC | CASSRLDREAKNIQYF | many | TRBJ2-4 | TRBD1 | TRBV5-4
TGCAGTGCTCAATGGACCAACTATGGCTACACCTTC | CSAQWTNYGYTF | many | TRBJ1-2 | - | TRBV20-1
TGTGCCTCACGGCAGGGGTCAGATACGCAGTATTTT | CASRQGSDTQYF | many | TRBJ2-3 | - | TRBV12-3/TRBV12-4
TGTGCCAGCAGGCCGGACAGGGGGCTTCAGCCCCAGCATTTT | CASRPDRGLQPQHF | many | TRBJ1-5 | TRBD1 | TRBV2
TGTGCCAGCAGGGGTGGGACAGGGGGCGCGTTAGAAAAACTGTTTTTT | CASRGGTGGALEKLFF | many | TRBJ1-4 | TRBD1 | TRBV28
TGTGCCAGCAGTGACTCGTCCTTCTCTGGGGCCAACGTCCTGACTTTC | CASSDSSFSGANVLTF | many | TRBJ2-6 | - | TRBV6-4
TGCAGTGCTAGAGAAGCGGGAGGGAACACCGGGGAGCTGTTTTTT | CSAREAGGNTGELFF | many | TRBJ2-2 | TRBD2 | TRBV20-1
TGTGCCAGCAGTAAACAGGGAGGGGAGCTGTTTTTT | CASSKQGGELFF | many | TRBJ2-2 | - | TRBV27
TGCGCCAGCAGCCCGGATCGCGCAGGGGGTAACACTGAAGCTTTCTTT | CASSPDRAGGNTEAFF | many | TRBJ1-1 | TRBD1 | TRBV5-1
TGTGCCAGCAAATCCAGGACAGTATACAATCAGCCCCAGCATTTT | CASKSRTVYNQPQHF | - | TRBJ1-5 | - | TRBV6-2/TRBV6-3
TGCGCCAGCAGCCAAGTAGGGGCCGGCTACGAGCAGTACTTC | CASSQVGAGYEQYF | many | TRBJ2-7 | - | TRBV4-3
TGTGCCAGCAGCTTGTGGGGAAGTACTGAAGCTTTCTTT | CASSLWGSTEAFF | many | TRBJ1-1 | - | TRBV5-4
TGTGCCAGTAGTCACCGGGACCGAGGACCCTACGAGCAGTACTTC | CASSHRDRGPYEQYF | - | TRBJ2-7 | - | TRBV19
TGTGCCAGCAGTTACTCGGACAGGGGACATCTCTACGAGCAGTACTTC | CASSYSDRGHLYEQYF | many | TRBJ2-7 | TRBD1 | TRBV6-5